This T cell receptor (beta chain) was found in a study of CD8+ T cells in alopecia areata. As regards this clone: Its specificity is unknown.

From PBMCs, CD4+ and CD8+ T cells were sorted. Regarding the study as a whole: Alphabeta T cells residing in normal skin are also sequenced in scalp samples. Clonality in lesional scalp, especially alopecia totalis/universalis, exceeded that of normal scalp.

Extracted from the samples, RNA was reverse transcribed into cDNA to serve as the sequencing template. The protocol was immunoSEQ multiplex PCR, while the TCRdb copy is restricted to in-frame clones and leaves out a portion. The sample holds roughly 150,000 clones, 62% seen once. The CDR3 length is 15 residues. Germline lookup yields CDR1 SGHDN and CDR2 FVKESK. V was pared by 1 base and J by 1 base, with 2 bases of the junction left unmatched. This chain joins TRBV14 and TRBJ2-5, with 8 bases fitting TRBD1. Sequenced input: CD8+ T cells sorted from blood. The TCR was taken from a human donor in good health. DNA for the CDR3: TGTGCCAGCAGCCAAGCCGGACAGGGCCAAGAGACCCAGTACTTC. Translating it yields CASSQAGQGQETQYF. Based on the CDR3 plus reference TRBV14 and TRBJ2-5, the full variable domain is EAGVTQFPSHSVIEKGQTVTLRCDPISGHDNLYWYRRVMGKEIKFLLHFVKESKQDESGMPNNRFLAERTGGTYSTLKVQPAELEDSGVYFCASSQAGQGQETQYFGPGTRLLVL.